This paragraph reports one T cell receptor beta chain. This sample is drawn from a study of blood T cell repertoires in COVID-19. In the authors' workflow: Reference gene primer amplification in the assay estimated nucleated cell counts. TCRdb's table, derived via immunoSEQ multiplex PCR, lists solely in-frame clones and lacks some. Clone size and the V and J calls come from that table; the DNA yielded D and trimming. Of roughly 250,000 clones in the sample, 70% to 85% were seen once. The CDR3 length is 21 residues. The trim removed 5 bases at V and 4 bases at J, leaving 21 bases unmatched. Germline V gives CDR1 MNHEY, CDR2 SVGEGT.

The sequence was obtained from a middle-aged woman with active or convalescent COVID-19. The sequencing input was peripheral blood. The chain is built from TRBV6-2 or TRBV6-3 and TRBJ2-3; 13 bases line up with TRBD2. Written as DNA, the CDR3 is TGTGCCAGCAGTCCCGGGACTAGCGGGACTACCTTCACCCGGGGCGCAGATACGCAGTATTTT. Translation: CASSPGTSGTTFTRGADTQYF.